This T cell receptor beta chain was recovered during a study of T cells in Graves' hyperthyroidism and ophthalmopathy (dated by TCRdb to the late 2010s). For the study in its entirety: Peripheral blood was collected at initial diagnosis, before any treatment. TCR V-J signatures able to tell the groups apart were searched for in a discovery cohort of 100 patients, of whom approximately 40 had Graves' ophthalmopathy and more than 55 had stable Graves' hyperthyroidism. An independent validation cohort of around 20 hyperthyroidism patients and about 15 patients who later progressed to ophthalmopathy tested prospective prediction of ophthalmopathy. The 75 to 100 discovery patients were divided at random into training and test sets in a 7:3 ratio. In addition, the study compared T-cell repertoires in thyroid tissue and in blood from about 6 Graves' hyperthyroidism patients. Once sampling was done, hyperthyroidism patients were given methimazole at a starting dose of 30 mg daily, whereas ophthalmopathy patients were given high-dose intravenous methylprednisolone. The paper reports TCR Vbeta CDR3 sequencing of some 140 peripheral blood samples: around 45 ophthalmopathy, around 80 hyperthyroidism and around 17 progressor patients. Broader findings and caveats from the paper: Most expanded thyroid clonotypes (frequency above 0.001) were also found in blood, which suggests that blood repertoires may mirror thyroid immune responses. During validation, the model predicted progression to ophthalmopathy a median of approximately 6 months ahead of onset, with 60% to 71% sensitivity and around 73% specificity. A 13 V-J signature model separated ophthalmopathy from stable hyperthyroidism, with roughly 88% sensitivity and 81.08% specificity in cross-validation and 80%/75% in testing. No statistical method was used to set the sample size in advance, and investigators knew the group allocation.

The TCR beta CDR3 regions were amplified from the RNA transcripts. For the first round of RT-PCR on the TCR CDR3, the HTBI primer set was used together with the Qiagen OneStep RT-PCR kit. Libraries were constructed in a second round of multiplex PCR, after which size selection and purification were carried out. Sequencing of the libraries was done on an Illumina HiSeq2000 using paired-end 100 bp reads. On the study's bioinformatics: SOAPnuke was used to process the raw data, with reads discarded if the reads contained adapters or uncalled bases, had a mean Phred below 15, or lacked an exact constant-primer or identifier match. High-quality paired reads were merged with COPE v1.2.5, and unique nucleotide sequences were defined as clonotypes. Clonotypes were aligned to IMGT TRBV, TRBD and TRBJ reference segments using MiTCR v1.1. The analysis was restricted to V-J combinations with a frequency above 0.0001, which together covered 99.2% of the repertoires. A TCS score was defined as the ratio of F50 (clonal expansion) to E x V (chaos), with BLOSUM62-based TCRdist applied between CDR3 peptides within each V-J. Welch's t-statistics and random forest reduced fewer than 550 V-J features to 13, which were used in a naive Bayes classifier (R e1071). TCRdb reanalyzed the raw reads on its own, using fastp at Q25 for trimming and MiXCR for clone calling, and kept in-frame beta chains. All rows with the same CDR3 protein become a single entry with the most common DNA and genes. None of the V and J calls come from the authors' own analysis; TCRdb made them. The sample data list approximately 600,000 distinct CDR3 sequences, and roughly 15% of these were observed just once. The ten largest clones add up to 3.8% of the sample.

The germline V gene specifies MNHNS as CDR1 and SASEGT as CDR2. The cysteine opens and the phenylalanine closes a CDR3 of 17 amino acids. The only DNA kept is the CDR3, 51 bases in frame from the first base. After removal of 3 bases from V and 0 bases from J, the junction retains 9 bases not matched to a gene. At least ten counts were recorded for this clonotype. It lacks a known antigen. Base qualities are not at hand, and no much larger clone is one base apart. Stable Graves' hyperthyroidism was defined as the absence of progression to ophthalmopathy over 18 months of follow-up. Hyperthyroidism patients were aged 18 to 65 years and newly diagnosed, with disease duration of less than 2 months. Any patient with an uncontrolled infection, another autoimmune disease, pregnancy or lactation was excluded. Diagnoses relied on clinical symptoms, serum thyroxine and TRAb, thyroid ultrasound and orbital computed tomography. PBMCs were isolated from 7.5 to 10 ml of fresh peripheral blood by Ficoll-Paque density gradient centrifugation. Total RNA was extracted with Trizol reagent, and quality was checked on an Agilent 2100 Bioanalyzer.

What was sequenced was blood. The chain is encoded by TRBV6-1 joined to TRBJ2-7, and 9 junctional nucleotides match TRBD2. This clonotype was sampled from a woman in her twenties or thirties with Graves' hyperthyroidism. The CDR3: CASSDSKREATSYEQYF. The nucleotides are TGTGCCAGCAGTGACTCGAAGCGGGAGGCAACCTCCTACGAGCAGTACTTC.